The sample holds one count of the clone carrying this TCR beta chain. Its specificity is not known. No conserved phenylalanine or tryptophan is present at the end of the CDR3, so a read error is the likely explanation. By quantitative 5'-RACE with molecular barcodes, the TCR beta libraries were made. One entry per CDR3 protein results from TCRdb running MiXCR on the 5' RACE reads. The table shows 700,000 or so distinct CDR3 sequences, with around 20% occurring only once. The entry originates in a study of CD8 T cells in ankylosing spondylitis. Whole-study findings and limits: Reactive arthritis synovial fluid and blood were previously reported to contain some motif variants. Characteristic, it appeared, of ankylosing spondylitis blood was a TCR beta motif of roughly eight highly homologous variants. Enrichment of disease-linked clones was reportedly significant in matched ankylosing spondylitis synovial fluid.

The germline V and J ends were trimmed by 1 base and 7 bases, with 11 bases remaining between them. The CDR3 spans 15 residues. Germline V gene data show CDR1 as MNHEY and CDR2 as SVGAGI. The chain recombines TRBV6-5 with TRBJ1-6; a possible D gene is TRBD1 (6 bases). Material: blood, either unsorted or a sorted T cell fraction (not recorded which). The TCR sequence derives from a male donor with ankylosing spondylitis. The CDR3 loop reads CASSYLTGSNSPLHL. CDR3 DNA sequence: TGTGCCAGCAGTTACTTGACAGGTTCAAATTCACCCCTCCACCTT.